The rows below give T cell receptor beta chains drawn from one sample of a study of shared clonotypes between healthy human individuals. TCRdb's copy holds only in-frame clones and misses some; the assay was immunoSEQ multiplex PCR. The sample has roughly 2.1 million clones; approximately 94% are singletons. Input material: naive CD8+ T cells from PBMCs. Source of these receptors: a man between 18 and 29 years old in good health. Some clones in this sample may be carry-over from other donors' samples. The CDR3 runs from the conserved cysteine through the conserved F or W. Fields, in order: J gene, D gene, V gene, CDR3 protein, CDR3 DNA. A D gene is named only where the DNA matches it firmly.

TRBJ2-5 TRBD2 TRBV11-1 CASSLAAGGPRETQYF TGTGCCAGCAGCTTAGCTGCGGGAGGGCCGCGGGAGACCCAGTACTTC
TRBJ2-1 - TRBV4-3 CASSLHPGRGNEQFF TGCGCCAGCAGCCTACACCCGGGACGCGGGAATGAGCAGTTCTTC
TRBJ2-5 - TRBV28 CASSSRTGGGQETQYF TGTGCCAGCAGCTCCAGGACTGGAGGGGGACAAGAGACCCAGTACTTC
TRBJ2-7 TRBD1 TRBV29-1 CSVDTGGTYEQYF TGCAGCGTTGATACAGGGGGAACCTACGAGCAGTACTTC
TRBJ2-3 - TRBV7-2 CASSARTPGGSTDTQYF TGTGCCAGCAGCGCAAGGACTCCGGGCGGGAGCACAGATACGCAGTATTTT
TRBJ1-4 TRBD1 TRBV19 CASAGDRGATNEKLFF TGTGCCAGCGCCGGGGACAGGGGCGCAACTAATGAAAAACTGTTTTTT
TRBJ1-1 - TRBV4-1 CASSQGYGHENTEAFF TGCGCCAGCAGCCAAGGGTACGGCCATGAGAACACTGAAGCTTTCTTT
TRBJ1-1 - TRBV19 CASMRDPSWGEAFF TGTGCCAGTATGAGGGATCCGAGTTGGGGAGAAGCTTTCTTT
TRBJ1-4 - TRBV19 CASSMGTRATNEKLFF TGTGCCAGTAGTATGGGGACGCGAGCAACTAATGAAAAACTGTTTTTT
TRBJ2-1 - TRBV28 CASSPRYNEQFF TGTGCCAGCAGTCCCCGATACAATGAGCAGTTCTTC
TRBJ2-2 - TRBV5-4 CASSPGVTGELFF TGTGCCAGCAGCCCCGGAGTTACCGGGGAGCTGTTTTTT
TRBJ2-5 TRBD2 TRBV6-1 CASSEIRLAGWRETQYF TGTGCCAGCAGTGAAATTCGTCTAGCGGGATGGCGAGAGACCCAGTACTTC
TRBJ2-2 - TRBV19 CASSIVLTTRNTGELFF TGTGCCAGTAGTATAGTTTTGACGACAAGGAACACCGGGGAGCTGTTTTTT
TRBJ2-7 TRBD1 TRBV27 CASSPLGTAAYEQYF TGTGCCAGCAGTCCCCTCGGGACAGCCGCCTACGAGCAGTACTTC
TRBJ2-1 TRBD2 TRBV4-1 CASSLRLAGGRQLFDNEQFF TGCGCCAGCAGCCTGCGACTAGCGGGGGGACGTCAGCTTTTCGACAATGAGCAGTTCTTC
TRBJ2-4 - TRBV11-2 CASSPPRFSGQPAQYF TGTGCCAGCAGCCCCCCGCGGTTTTCTGGGCAGCCCGCCCAGTACTTC
TRBJ2-7 - TRBV28 CASSPVFHEQYF TGTGCCAGCAGCCCCGTATTCCACGAGCAGTACTTC
TRBJ2-7 TRBD2 TRBV29-1 CSVLGPAGVPGYEQYF TGCAGCGTTTTGGGTCCAGCGGGAGTCCCTGGCTACGAGCAGTACTTC
TRBJ2-6 - TRBV9 CASSAHRASGANVLTF TGTGCCAGCAGCGCTCACAGGGCTTCTGGGGCCAACGTCCTGACTTTC
TRBJ2-1 TRBD2 TRBV30 CAWSTSGSYGSYNEQFF TGTGCCTGGAGTACTAGCGGGAGTTACGGCTCCTACAATGAGCAGTTCTTC
TRBJ1-4 - TRBV28 CASSLGRINEKLFF TGTGCCAGCAGCCTGGGGCGGATTAATGAAAAACTGTTTTTT
TRBJ1-1 TRBD1 TRBV6-6 CASMRQGDTEAFF TGTGCCAGTATGAGACAGGGCGACACTGAAGCTTTCTTT
TRBJ2-1 - TRBV5-6 CASSLWRGAGHEQFF TGTGCCAGCAGCTTGTGGCGGGGTGCCGGGCATGAGCAGTTCTTC
TRBJ2-1 - TRBV9 CASSGGHYNEQFF TGTGCCAGCAGCGGAGGACACTACAATGAGCAGTTCTTC
TRBJ2-2 TRBD1 TRBV15 CATSRGTGTNTGELFF TGTGCCACCAGCAGAGGGACAGGGACGAACACCGGGGAGCTGTTTTTT
TRBJ1-5 - TRBV19 CASRGFGGSSNQPQHF TGTGCCAGTAGAGGGTTCGGAGGGTCTAGCAATCAGCCCCAGCATTTT
TRBJ2-7 TRBD2 TRBV27 CASAGLGSYEQYF TGTGCCAGCGCAGGACTAGGGTCCTACGAGCAGTACTTC
TRBJ1-1 TRBD1 TRBV9 CASSHGQGHTEAFF TGTGCCAGCAGCCATGGACAGGGGCACACTGAAGCTTTCTTT
TRBJ2-3 - TRBV7-9 CASSLLPSVQGTDTQYF TGTGCCAGCAGCCTTCTACCTAGCGTACAGGGCACAGATACGCAGTATTTT